These 23 T cell receptor beta chains originate from one sample sequenced in a study of cytomegalovirus exposure and HLA in healthy donors. 60 Vbeta and 13 Jbeta primers were used in PCR. Data came from immunoSEQ multiplex PCR; TCRdb stores just in-frame clones and leaves some out. The sample carries 130,000 to 150,000 clones, approximately 70% recorded once. Sequences were obtained from PBMCs. These receptors all come from a woman aged 40 to 50 in good health and CMV-seronegative.

DNA for the CDR3: TGCGCCAGCAGCTTGGGGACAGGAAGCACTAGCACAGATACGCAGTATTTT. Protein sequence: CASSLGTGSTSTDTQYF. V gene TRBV5-1 combines with J gene TRBJ2-3; 7 positions match TRBD1. Germline assignment: CDR1 SGHRS and CDR2 YFSETQ. CDR3 size: 17 residues. V lost 0 bases to trimming and J lost 0 bases; unmatched junction nucleotides: 7.

The chain links TRBV5-1 to TRBJ2-6; maybe TRBD2 (5 bases). Trimming removed 2 bases from V and 2 bases from J, with 8 bases in between. Germline-derived CDR1 and CDR2 are SGHRS and YFSETQ. The CDR3 runs to 15 residues. DNA for the CDR3: TGCGCCAGCAGCTTAGAGGGAACTGGGGCCAACGTCCTGACTTTC. Protein: CASSLEGTGANVLTF. Full variable domain (outside the CDR3, taken from reference TRBV5-1 and TRBJ2-6): KAGVTQTPRYLIKTRGQQVTLSCSPISGHRSVSWYQQTPGQGLQFLFEYFSETQRNKGNFPGRFSGRQFSNSRSEMNVSTLELGDSALYLCASSLEGTGANVLTFGAGSRLTVL.

This clone was counted only a few times. This chain links TRBV5-1 with TRBJ2-2; 7 positions agree with TRBD1. The trim removed 4 bases at V and 4 bases at J, leaving 7 bases unmatched. The CDR3 loop spans 15 amino acids. The germline gives CDR1 SGHRS, CDR2 YFSETQ. The CDR3: CASSPDRVSTGELFF. The CDR3 region has the DNA TGCGCCAGCAGCCCCGACAGGGTTTCCACCGGGGAGCTGTTTTTT.

The DNA for the CDR3 is TGTGCTAGTGCCCAGGGACACTCGAACACTGAAGCTTTCTTT. Its translation: CASAQGHSNTEAFF. The genes are TRBV12-5 and TRBJ1-1; D perhaps matches TRBD1 (6 bases). The V and J ends lost 7 bases and 1 base respectively, with 13 bases between them. Germline assignment: CDR1 LGHNT and CDR2 FRNRAP. The CDR3 is made up of 14 amino acids.

A single count supports this clone. The chain combines TRBV7-6 with TRBJ2-7, with 9 bases that match TRBD1. The CDR3 covers 14 residues. CDR1 and CDR2 (germline): SGHVS, FNYEAQ. With 5 bases clipped from V and 5 bases from J, the junction kept 7 bases outside the gene matches. In DNA, the CDR3 is TGTGCCAGCAGCCCCGGGACAGGGTTGAACGAGCAGTACTTC. Translated: CASSPGTGLNEQYF.

The chain recombines TRBV19 with TRBJ1-6; TRBD1 is a possible D gene (5 bases). Trimming took 6 bases from V and 4 from J, leaving 7 bases between them. There are 13 residues in the CDR3. The germline V gene encodes CDR1 LNHDA and CDR2 SQIVND (reference sequence). The CDR3 here is CASRTDYNSPLHF. The CDR3 DNA reads as TGTGCCAGTAGGACAGATTATAATTCACCCCTCCACTTT.

V usage is TRBV4-1 and J usage is TRBJ1-1; D unclear. Between the trimmed V and J ends, which lost 2 bases and 7 bases, there was a span of 14 bases. There are 14 residues in the CDR3. Per the germline V gene, CDR1 is MGHRA and CDR2 is YSYEKL. The CDR3 coding sequence is TGCGCCAGCAGCCAATTCGACACGTCCAATGAAGCTTTCTTT. It codes for CASSQFDTSNEAFF.

The chain uses TRBV29-1 and TRBJ1-1, with a weak D call TRBD1 (6 bases). V was shortened by 0 bases and J by 11 bases, with 22 bases between the two germline ends. The germline V gene has CDR1 SQVTM and CDR2 ANQGSEA. This CDR3 spans 15 amino acids. CDR3 DNA sequence: TGCAGCGTTGAAGATAGGGGGAGAGTCAGCTCCGGGGCTTTCTTT. Translation gives CSVEDRGRVSSGAFF.

V gene TRBV6-5 combines with J gene TRBJ2-1, with 7 positions matching TRBD1. V lost 5 bases and J lost 0; bases outside the gene matches: 4. This CDR3 is 15 amino acids long. Germline CDR1 and CDR2: MNHEY and SVGAGI. CDR3 sequence (DNA): TGTGCCAGCAGTAAAACAGGGGACTCCTACAATGAGCAGTTCTTC. Residues: CASSKTGDSYNEQFF.

J is TRBJ1-1 and V is TRBV2, with 8 nucleotides matching TRBD1. Per germline, CDR1 SNHLY and CDR2 FYNNEI. CDR3 length equals 17 residues. After removal of 5 bases from V and 1 base from J, the junction contained 12 bases not matched to a gene. The CDR3, as DNA: TGTGCCAGCAGTACCCCCCGTTGGACAGGGAGGAACACTGAAGCTTTCTTT. As protein: CASSTPRWTGRNTEAFF.

This chain links TRBV5-6 with TRBJ2-7; 10 nucleotides match TRBD2. This CDR3 spans 16 amino acids. V was clipped by 0 bases and J by 1 base; unmatched bases: 4. Per the germline V gene, CDR1 is SGHDT and CDR2 is YYEEEE. CDR3 sequence reads: CASSLVSSGSSYEQYV. The CDR3 nucleotides read TGTGCCAGCAGCTTGGTGTCTAGCGGGAGTTCCTACGAGCAGTACGTC.

This chain connects TRBV9 to TRBJ2-2, with a weak D call TRBD1 (6 bases). V was shortened by 4 bases and J by 6 bases, with 13 bases between the two germline ends. Per the germline V gene, CDR1 is SGDLS and CDR2 is YYNGEE. This CDR3 is built from 14 residues. Here the CDR3 DNA reads TGTGCCAGCAGCACCGGGACACCTCCCGGGGAGCTGTTTTTT. Its translation is CASSTGTPPGELFF.

This chain connects TRBV5-1 to TRBJ1-4; D is undetermined. Germline assignment: CDR1 SGHRS and CDR2 YFSETQ. The CDR3 runs to 15 residues. V shed 5 bases and J shed 7 bases, with 18 bases lying between them. The CDR3, as DNA: TGCGCCAGCAGTTTTGGCGAAAGAAGAGGTGAAAAACTGTTTTTT. Its protein product is CASSFGERRGEKLFF.

CDR3 nucleotide sequence: TGCAGCCTCGGACAGGGGCGAGGCACAGATACGCAGTATTTT. Protein product: CSLGQGRGTDTQYF. The rearrangement links TRBV29-1 to TRBJ2-3; 9 bases line up with TRBD1. CDR3 length: 14 amino acids. CDR1 and CDR2 (germline): SQVTM, ANQGSEA. With V trimmed by 8 bases and J by 1 base, 7 bases remained unmatched.

The chain carries TRBV2 and TRBJ2-3; 15 positions match TRBD2. Per germline, CDR1 SNHLY and CDR2 FYNNEI. This CDR3 is 16 amino acids long. Trimming at V came to 10 bases and at J to 1 base, leaving 6 bases not matched to a gene. The CDR3: CAIQGLAGGGTDTQYF. The CDR3 nucleotides are TGTGCCATTCAGGGACTAGCGGGGGGAGGCACAGATACGCAGTATTTT.

The chain's CDR3 is CASSEIAGGETQYF. The CDR3 region has the DNA TGTGCCAGCAGTGAAATCGCGGGCGGAGAGACCCAGTACTTC. The chain is built from TRBV2 and TRBJ2-5, with TRBD2 as a possible D gene (5 bases). This CDR3 is built from 14 residues. The V gene's germline CDR1 is SNHLY and CDR2 FYNNEI. V lost 2 bases, J lost 4 bases, and 11 bases lay in between.

The chain employs TRBV2 and TRBJ1-5, with 7 bases aligning to TRBD1. This CDR3 has 14 amino acids. V dropped 7 bases and J dropped 4; count of bases not matched to a gene: 7. CDR1 is SNHLY and CDR2 is FYNNEI in the germline V gene. CDR3 amino acids: CASIGDRTNQPQHF. CDR3 nucleotide sequence: TGTGCCAGCATAGGGGACAGAACAAATCAGCCCCAGCATTTT.

The chain combines TRBV2 with TRBJ2-5, with D unclear. Germline values: CDR1 SNHLY, CDR2 FYNNEI. V shed 8 bases and J shed 1 base, with 17 bases lying between them. The CDR3 has 15 amino acids. CDR3 in amino acids: CASQWAPGSQETQYF. CDR3 sequence (DNA): TGTGCCAGCCAGTGGGCTCCTGGGTCCCAAGAGACCCAGTACTTC.

This clone was seen once. The V gene is TRBV2, the J gene TRBJ1-2, with 7 positions matching TRBD1. After removal of 3 bases from V and 4 bases from J, the junction contained 5 bases not matched to a gene. CDR3 length equals 14 residues. The V gene's germline CDR1 is SNHLY and CDR2 FYNNEI. CDR3 loop: CASSEKQGFYGYTF. The CDR3 region has the DNA TGTGCCAGCAGTGAGAAACAGGGGTTCTATGGCTACACCTTC.

The chain has TRBV6-1 and TRBJ2-7; no reliable D call. Trimming took 3 bases from V and 6 from J, leaving 9 bases between them. The germline V gene encodes CDR1 MNHNS and CDR2 SASEGT. This CDR3 is 12 amino acids long. CDR3 coding DNA: TGTGCCAGCAGTGAGTCCATTTCCGAGCAGTACTTC. As protein: CASSESISEQYF.

The CDR3 bases are TGTGCCAGCAGTGTTGGGCTGAGCACAGATACGCAGTATTTT. Protein product: CASSVGLSTDTQYF. The chain recombines TRBV2 with TRBJ2-3; no definite D call. The CDR3 extends over 14 amino acids. In germline, CDR1 is SNHLY, CDR2 FYNNEI. V was cut by 4 bases and J by 0 bases, with 8 bases left in between.

This chain joins TRBV7-9 and TRBJ2-1, with a weak D call TRBD2 (6 bases). Per the germline V gene, CDR1 is SEHNR and CDR2 is FQNEAQ (reference sequence). This CDR3 is 12 amino acids long. Trimming removed 5 bases from V and 15 bases from J, with 17 bases in between. CDR3 coding DNA: TGTGCCAGCAGCCCCGGGACTGAAACCCCGTTCTTC. Protein sequence: CASSPGTETPFF.

V gene TRBV27 combines with J gene TRBJ2-4, with 8 nucleotides matching TRBD2. Germline V gives CDR1 MNHEY, CDR2 SMNVEV (reference sequence). Unmatched junction bases numbered 5, after V lost 2 bases and J lost 8 bases. This CDR3 contains 14 residues. The CDR3 DNA follows: TGTGCCAGCAGTTTAACCGGGGGGGTAGACATTCAGTACTTC. Amino acids: CASSLTGGVDIQYF.